The TCR beta chain described here comes from a study of shared clonotypes between healthy human individuals. Study-wide results and caveats: Specimens sampled were limited to blood, with tissue repertoires likely differing. Having only a few donors restricted how much genetic and exposure-history diversity was captured.

As regards this clone: Its antigen is as yet unknown.

Clones were read by immunoSEQ multiplex PCR, and TCRdb kept only the in-frame ones, dropping some. This table has some 530,000 clones, over 70% appearing once. Healthy adults negative for HIV, lacking recent acute infections or vaccinations, served as donors. In unsorted samples, genomic DNA was obtained using around 100 million PBMCs. Germline assignment: CDR1 MNHEY and CDR2 SVGAGI. Trimming cost V 2 bases and J 5 bases, with 10 bases left between them. This CDR3 comprises 14 residues. This TCR came from a woman aged 40 to 50 in good health. Some clones in this sample may be carry-over from other donors' samples. This chain links TRBV6-5 with TRBJ1-5; D perhaps matches TRBD1 (6 bases). Sequencing was carried out using PBMCs. The CDR3 bases are TGTGCCAGCAGTTACGCAGGGGCCCATCAGCCCCAGCATTTT. This sequence encodes CASSYAGAHQPQHF.